This TCR beta chain was sequenced for a study of cytomegalovirus exposure and HLA in healthy donors. The PCR contained 60 Vbeta and 13 Jbeta primers. Repertoires were generated with immunoSEQ multiplex PCR, while TCRdb's copy carries only in-frame clones and drops some. The data hold more than 95,000 clones, with about 81% observed a single time. Study results and caveats: Some V segments could not be told apart, so they were left out, TRBV6-2 and TRBV6-3 among them.

Healthy bone marrow donors formed the donor group. The CDR3 covers 12 residues. Germline CDR1 is MNHEY and CDR2 is SVGAGI. Trimming shortened V by 6 bases and J by 4 bases, and 9 bases separated the two germline ends. Of note for this clone: Its antigen is as yet unknown.

This receptor was identified in a woman under 40 in good health and CMV-seronegative. Material for sequencing was PBMCs. This sequence joins TRBV6-5 and TRBJ2-5, with D tentatively TRBD2 (6 bases). This CDR3 reads CASREGLETQYF. CDR3 bases: TGTGCCAGCAGGGAGGGTCTAGAGACCCAGTACTTC.